Listed here is a single T cell receptor beta chain. Its antigen is not identified. The data were obtained in a study of response to subunit inactivated influenza vaccine. The germline gives CDR1 DFQATT, CDR2 SNEGSKA (reference sequence). The CDR3 is made up of 14 amino acids. With 6 bases removed from V and 1 base from J, the gap between germline ends came to 13 bases. Study findings and constraints: Authors suggested that a seasonal influenza vaccination recruits few new T cells each time.

TCRdb redid the calling of the RT-PCR reads with MiXCR, one entry per CDR3 protein. The sample lists about 310,000 distinct CDR3 sequences; around 22% were seen once. The V gene is TRBV20-1, the J gene TRBJ1-3; D not resolved. The source material was PBMCs from blood, sampled about 20 months after vaccination. The TCR comes from a man between 50 and 70 years old who received an inactivated influenza vaccine. CDR3 region: CSAPIGGSGNTIYF. In DNA form, the CDR3 reads TGCAGTGCCCCGATAGGAGGGTCTGGAAACACCATATATTTT.